This T cell receptor (beta chain) was found in a study of breast tumors, draining lymph nodes, adjacent tissues. The lymph nodes were axillary draining lymph nodes from breast cancer patients. The germline V gene has CDR1 KGHSH and CDR2 LQKENI. This CDR3 spans 11 amino acids. V was cut by 2 bases and J by 7 bases, with 2 bases left in between. Study-level results: Tumor TCR diversity was below lymph nodes but above nontumor tissue. Data only fit, rather than demonstrated, lymph node origin of most tumor T cells. Data fit most tumor T cells coming from lymph node, expanding in tumor.

TCRdb reprocessed the multiplex PCR reads via MiXCR and lists one record per CDR3 protein. The sample carries approximately 150,000 distinct CDR3 sequences, 30% to 35% recorded once. This clonotype has at least ten counts. The antigen remains undetermined. The TCR was taken from a female donor with breast cancer. Some clones in this sample may be carry-over from other donors' samples. The rearrangement joins TRBV18 to TRBJ2-2; no clear D. Sequencing was carried out using axillary lymph node tissue. The CDR3 reads CASSPSGELFF. The CDR3 region has the DNA TGTGCCAGCTCACCAAGCGGGGAGCTGTTTTTT.